The rows below give T cell receptor beta chains drawn from one sample of a study of blood T cell repertoires in COVID-19. Profiled with immunoSEQ multiplex PCR; TCRdb holds only in-frame clones, not every one. Of just under 150,000 clones in the sample, 75% to 90% are singletons; the top ten hold 30% to 45%. The sequenced sample consisted of peripheral blood. The source is a man in his forties or fifties who had recovered from COVID-19. CDR3s include the opening cysteine and the closing phenylalanine or tryptophan. The D gene is left open where the match is weak. For some rows the clone size is stated as once, few or many, or as a class when expanded; others skip it.

d_call,j_call,clone_size,v_call,cdr3_nt,cdr3_aa
NA,TRBJ2-5,NA,TRBV6-5,TGTGCCAGCAGTTACTCGAGGGAGACCCAGTACTTC,CASSYSRETQYF
NA,TRBJ2-7,NA,TRBV6-1,TGTGCCAGCAGTGAAATGGGACACCTCTACGAGCAGTACTTC,CASSEMGHLYEQYF
TRBD2,TRBJ2-5,NA,TRBV18,TGTGCCAGCTCACCAGGACTAGCGGGGGGACAAGAGACCCAGTACTTC,CASSPGLAGGQETQYF
TRBD2,TRBJ2-1,few,TRBV7-9,TGTGCCAGCAGCTTAGGGCCAGCGGGGAGCTCCTACAATGAGCAGTTCTTC,CASSLGPAGSSYNEQFF
NA,TRBJ2-1,NA,TRBV5-1,TGCGCCAGCAGCCTACGACAGGTCTACAATGAGCAGTTCTTC,CASSLRQVYNEQFF
TRBD1,TRBJ1-2,NA,TRBV19,TGTGCCAGTAGTACCGGGACAGGGAATGGCTACACCTTC,CASSTGTGNGYTF
NA,TRBJ2-5,NA,TRBV13,TGTGCCAGCAGCTTTTGGGGGGGCAGGAAAGAGACCCAGTACTTC,CASSFWGGRKETQYF
NA,TRBJ2-2,few,TRBV3-1/TRBV3-2,TGTGCCAGCAGTCGTAGCGGTGACAACACCGGGGAGCTGTTTTTT,CASSRSGDNTGELFF
TRBD1,TRBJ1-1,NA,TRBV18,TGTGCCAGCTCTCATAATACCGGGACAGGGAGGTTTGGATCTGAAGCTTTCTTT,CASSHNTGTGRFGSEAFF
TRBD2,TRBJ2-1,NA,TRBV5-1,TGCGCCAGCAGCGCCGCGGGGGGGCCCTACAATGAGCAGTTCTTC,CASSAAGGPYNEQFF
NA,TRBJ1-6,once,TRBV6-5,TGTGCCAGCAGTCCCAGGCCCCTTTATTCACCCCTCCACTTT,CASSPRPLYSPLHF
NA,TRBJ2-5,NA,TRBV5-6,TGTGCCAGCAGCTTGGTAAGGGGGCAAGAGACCCAGTACTTC,CASSLVRGQETQYF
TRBD1,TRBJ1-3,NA,TRBV15,TGTGCCACCAGCTACCGGGACAGGGATTTCTCTGGAAACACCATATATTTT,CATSYRDRDFSGNTIYF
NA,TRBJ2-7,NA,TRBV19,TGTGCCAGTAGCCAGGGGTTTACCTCCTACGAGCAGTACTTC,CASSQGFTSYEQYF
NA,TRBJ2-5,NA,TRBV29-1,TGCAGCGTTGCAGGGGAGACCCAGTACTTC,CSVAGETQYF
TRBD2,TRBJ2-5,NA,TRBV7-7,TGTGCCAGCAGCCGGGGGACTAGCGGGGCGCGGACCCAGTACTTC,CASSRGTSGARTQYF
TRBD1,TRBJ1-2,NA,TRBV3-1/TRBV3-2,TGTGCCAGCAGCCAACCAGGACAGGGGGGAAGCTATGGCTACACCTTC,CASSQPGQGGSYGYTF
TRBD2,TRBJ2-1,NA,TRBV9,TGTGCCAGCAGCGTAGCAGCTAGCGGGGGGGCCGTGAGGGAGTTCTTC,CASSVAASGGAVREFF
TRBD2,TRBJ2-5,few,TRBV15,TGTGCCACCAGTCTTGGTCGTATAGCGGGCCATCAAGAGACCCAGTACTTC,CATSLGRIAGHQETQYF
TRBD2,TRBJ2-3,NA,TRBV11-2,TGTGCCAGCAGCTTAGGGTTAGCGGGGTCAGATACGCAGTATTTT,CASSLGLAGSDTQYF
NA,TRBJ2-7,few,TRBV7-9,TGTGCCAGCAGCTTATCCAGGGACGAGCAGTACTTC,CASSLSRDEQYF
NA,TRBJ2-3,NA,TRBV11-3,TGTGCCAGCGCATATGACAGAAAGGCACAAGATACGCAGTATTTT,CASAYDRKAQDTQYF
TRBD2,TRBJ2-7,NA,TRBV6-2/TRBV6-3,TGTGCCAGCAGTTATGGAGCGGGGGGGCACCCCTACGAGCAGTACTTC,CASSYGAGGHPYEQYF
TRBD1,TRBJ1-1,NA,TRBV6-1,TGTGCCAGCAGTGATAGGGGGCTGAACACTGAAGCTTTCTTT,CASSDRGLNTEAFF
TRBD2,TRBJ2-1,NA,TRBV5-1,TGCGCCAGCAGCAACCGAAGAGGAGTGGGACTGCGGGGGGGAAGCTCCTACAATGAGCAGTTCTTC,CASSNRRGVGLRGGSSYNEQFF
TRBD1,TRBJ1-4,NA,TRBV29-1,TGCAGCGTTTCACCCACAGGGGGCTATAATGAAAAACTGTTTTTT,CSVSPTGGYNEKLFF
NA,TRBJ1-1,NA,TRBV4-3,TGCGCCAGCAGCCAAGAACCCACCGGGGGGACTGAAGCTTTCTTT,CASSQEPTGGTEAFF
TRBD2,TRBJ2-3,NA,TRBV2,TGTGCCAGCAGCGCCACAACTAGCGGGGGTACAGATACGCAGTATTTT,CASSATTSGGTDTQYF
TRBD2,TRBJ2-3,NA,TRBV6-5,TGTGCCAGCAGTAAACGGGGGGGCACAGATACGCAGTATTTT,CASSKRGGTDTQYF
NA,TRBJ2-3,NA,TRBV10-3,TGTGCCATCATGCGGGACAGTCACACAGATACGCAGTATTTT,CAIMRDSHTDTQYF
NA,TRBJ2-7,NA,TRBV6-2/TRBV6-3,TGTGCCAGCAGTCTCCTAGTAGGGGGTTACTCCTACGAGCAGTACTTC,CASSLLVGGYSYEQYF
NA,TRBJ2-5,NA,TRBV7-2,TGTGCCAGCAGCTTTTTGGCGGGCCGCCTATGGGAGACCCAGTACTTC,CASSFLAGRLWETQYF
TRBD2,TRBJ2-2,NA,TRBV9,TGTGCCAGCAGCCACTCCCTACGAACTAGCGGGGGGGCGGGCACCGGGGAGCTGTTTTTT,CASSHSLRTSGGAGTGELFF
NA,TRBJ2-7,once,TRBV29-1,TGCAGCGTTGAAGATTGGCCCGATAACGAGCAGTACTTC,CSVEDWPDNEQYF
TRBD1,TRBJ1-2,NA,TRBV7-2,TGTGCCAGCAGCCCGGACAGGAATTATGGCTACACCTTC,CASSPDRNYGYTF
NA,TRBJ1-1,NA,TRBV5-8,TGTGCCAGCAGCTTGGTATTCGGACACCTAAGCGACACTGAAGCTTTCTTT,CASSLVFGHLSDTEAFF
TRBD1,TRBJ1-1,NA,TRBV2,TGTGCCAGCTCTCCCCGCCAGGGGGTCGCGACTTTCTTT,CASSPRQGVATFF
NA,TRBJ2-2,NA,TRBV4-1,TGCGCCAGCAGCCAAGCGGGGAGGCCAATGTACACCGGGGAGCTGTTTTTT,CASSQAGRPMYTGELFF
TRBD1,TRBJ1-3,NA,TRBV19,TGTGCCAGTAGTATTGCGCGCAGGGCAGGGGGCGCATGGTCTGGAAACACCATATATTTT,CASSIARRAGGAWSGNTIYF
NA,TRBJ1-2,NA,TRBV6-1,TGTGCCAGCAGTGAAGGAGGCGGCTATGGCTACACCTTC,CASSEGGGYGYTF
NA,TRBJ2-7,NA,TRBV3-1/TRBV3-2,TGTGCCAGCAGCCAAGATTCGCAGGCTCTTTACGAGCAGTACTTC,CASSQDSQALYEQYF
TRBD1,TRBJ1-4,NA,TRBV7-8,TGTGCCAGCAGCTTAGGACAGGGGGCGTTGAGGACTAATGAAAAACTGTTTTTT,CASSLGQGALRTNEKLFF
TRBD2,TRBJ2-7,NA,TRBV7-2,TGTGCCAGCAGCTCCGGACTAGCGGGGGGGCCCTACTTC,CASSSGLAGGPYF
TRBD2,TRBJ2-5,NA,TRBV27,TGTGCCAGCAGTTTAGAGCGGGGGGGCCGTCCCCAAGAGACCCAGTACTTC,CASSLERGGRPQETQYF